The 8 T cell receptor beta chains below come from one sample, sequenced in a study of blood T cell repertoires in COVID-19. Here immunoSEQ multiplex PCR was the method, and the copy in TCRdb shows in-frame clones only, minus some. The sample has hundreds of thousands of clones; roughly 89% are singletons. Sequencing was carried out using peripheral blood. These TCRs come from a middle-aged woman with COVID-19, enrolled during active disease.

This chain joins TRBV12-5 and TRBJ2-5, with 8 bases matching TRBD2. Germline CDR1 and CDR2: LGHNT and FRNRAP. The ends lost 8 bases at V and 5 bases at J; junction bases unmatched: 7. The CDR3 spans 13 residues. CDR3 amino acids: CASSPGGGETQYF. The CDR3 nucleotides read TGTGCTAGTAGCCCGGGAGGGGGGGAGACCCAGTACTTC.

The chain links TRBV3-1 (or the pseudogene TRBV3-2) to TRBJ1-6, with D perhaps matching TRBD1 (5 bases). Germline V gene lookup returns CDR1 LGHDT and CDR2 YNNKEL (reference sequence). This CDR3 contains 17 residues. The germline V and J ends were trimmed by 0 bases and 1 base, with 10 bases remaining between them. The CDR3 nucleotides are TGTGCCAGCAGCCAAGATCGCCAGGGTTCCTATAATTCACCCCTCCACTTT. This sequence encodes CASSQDRQGSYNSPLHF.

V and J are TRBV4-3 and TRBJ2-1, with 10 bases aligning to TRBD2. V trimming: 0 bases; J trimming: 4 bases; junction bases outside the gene matches: 9. This CDR3 has 18 residues. CDR1 and CDR2 (germline): LGHNA, YSLEER. CDR3 DNA: TGCGCCAGCAGCCAAGATACCCTAGCGGGGGTGATGTACAATGAGCAGTTCTTC. Protein: CASSQDTLAGVMYNEQFF.

The chain is built from TRBV10-3 and TRBJ2-7; 9 nucleotides agree with TRBD2. The CDR3 runs 16 residues. Germline trimming cut 0 bases from V and 3 bases from J; bases unmatched to any gene: 6. The germline V gene encodes CDR1 ENHRY and CDR2 SYGVKD. CDR3 in amino acids: CAISESVTSGYYEQYF. CDR3 bases: TGTGCCATCAGTGAGTCTGTGACTAGCGGATACTACGAGCAGTACTTC.

This clone was detected only once. One end of the junction fails to match germline, which may point to a read error. The chain recombines TRBV12-3 or TRBV12-4 with TRBJ2-1, with 14 positions matching TRBD2. This CDR3 contains 11 residues. CDR3 nucleotide sequence: TGTGCCAGCGGGACTAGCGGGAGTGTGCTCTTC. Residues: CASGTSGSVLF.

This rearrangement joins TRBV5-6 to TRBJ2-2; TRBD2 aligns across 13 bases. Germline V lookup: CDR1 SGHDT, CDR2 YYEEEE. The CDR3 sequence is 19 residues long. Germline trimming cut 2 bases from V and 4 bases from J; bases unmatched to any gene: 11. The CDR3 DNA is TGTGCCAGCAGCTTAGGACTAGCGGGAGTTTCGGCGGGCACCGGGGAGCTGTTTTTT. It encodes CASSLGLAGVSAGTGELFF.

This clone occurred once. The chain is built from TRBV5-8 and TRBJ1-5; tentative D call: TRBD1 (6 bases). Germline CDR1 SGHTS, CDR2 YDEGEE. Deletions cut 4 bases from V and 0 bases from J, with 8 bases between. The CDR3 is 14 residues long. The CDR3 loop reads CASSLQGSNQPQHF. The CDR3 DNA is TGTGCCAGCAGCCTACAGGGTAGCAATCAGCCCCAGCATTTT.

The chain links TRBV10-2 to TRBJ2-1, with D tentatively TRBD2 (5 bases). Looked up from germline, CDR1 is WSHSY and CDR2 is SAAADI. The CDR3 extends over 13 amino acids. V gave up 4 bases and J gave up 5 bases, with 9 bases separating them. The CDR3 DNA reads TGCGCCAGCAGTGGGGTCGGGAACAATGAGCAGTTCTTC. Its protein product is CASSGVGNNEQFF.